A selection of T cell receptor beta chains follows, all from one sample in a study of control samples from healthy donors and cancer patients. Some clones are missing from TCRdb's copy, which holds only in-frame ones; the method was immunoSEQ multiplex PCR. The sample lists tens of thousands of clones; 93% were seen once. The sample consisted of PBMCs. The source of these receptors is a middle-aged woman with lung cancer. Each CDR3 is given with its conserved first and last residue. Fields, in order: J gene, V gene, CDR3 length, D gene, clone size, CDR3 DNA, CDR3 protein. A D gene is named only where the DNA matches it firmly. Not all rows give a size; the values are once, few, many and, for expanded clones, a class.

TRBJ2-6 TRBV30 14 . . TGTGCCTGGAGTGTACTCACAAGAGCCAACGTCCTGACTTTC CAWSVLTRANVLTF
TRBJ2-7 TRBV13 13 . . TGTGCCAGCAGCTTCGGCAGCTCCTACGAGCAGTACTTC CASSFGSSYEQYF
TRBJ1-5 TRBV12-3/TRBV12-4 13 TRBD1 . TGTGCCAGCAAACAGGGGAGCAATCAGCCCCAGCATTTT CASKQGSNQPQHF
TRBJ2-1 TRBV24-1 15 . once TGTGCCACCAGTGACGCGGGCCTTGGAAGAAATGAGCAGTTCTTC CATSDAGLGRNEQFF
TRBJ1-4 TRBV5-7 16 . . TGTGCCAGCAGCTCGGAAAAGAGGCAAATTAATGAAAAACTGTTTTTT CASSSEKRQINEKLFF
TRBJ2-3 TRBV2 11 . . TGTGCCAGCAGTGACAGGCAATACCAGTATTTT CASSDRQYQYF
TRBJ1-4 TRBV9 14 . . TGTGCCAGCAGCGTAGAGGGTCTAGGAGAAAAACTGTTTTTT CASSVEGLGEKLFF
TRBJ1-6 TRBV3-1/TRBV3-2 12 . . TGTGCCAGCAGCCAGGCCAATTCACCCCTCCACTTT CASSQANSPLHF
TRBJ2-7 TRBV7-2 12 . . TGTGCCAGCAGCTCCATCCCGAACGAGCAGTACTTC CASSSIPNEQYF
TRBJ2-2 TRBV4-1 17 TRBD1 . TGCGCCAGCAGCCAAGATGGGACAGGACGGGGAACCGGGGAGCTGTTTTTT CASSQDGTGRGTGELFF
TRBJ2-7 TRBV30 13 TRBD1 . TGTGCCTGGAGTCCCCGACAGGGCGGCGAGCAGTACTTC CAWSPRQGGEQYF
TRBJ2-7 TRBV6-4 15 . . TGTGCCAGCAGTGTAGCCAACTTAGTTTCCTACGAGCAGTACTTC CASSVANLVSYEQYF
TRBJ2-7 TRBV27 13 . . TGTGCCAGCACCTCCCCCCTCTCCTACGAGCAGTACTTC CASTSPLSYEQYF
TRBJ2-7 TRBV28 12 . . TGTGCCAGCAGTTGGGTCTCCTACGAGCAGTACTTC CASSWVSYEQYF
TRBJ1-1 TRBV6-5 12 . . TGTGCCAGCAGCAACGACGGAATACAAGCTTTCTTT CASSNDGIQAFF
TRBJ2-3 TRBV28 12 . . TGTGCCAGCAGCCGACAGGTTGAAGCGCAGTATTTT CASSRQVEAQYF
TRBJ1-5 TRBV28 15 . . TGTGCCAGCACCTTACCCGGGTCAAAGAATCAGCCCCAGCATTTT CASTLPGSKNQPQHF